Included here is one T cell receptor beta chain sequence, with context. Per the original methods: For nucleated cells, counts were estimated from reference gene primer amplification. Clones were sequenced by immunoSEQ multiplex PCR, and TCRdb holds only the in-frame ones, with some missing. The V and J calls and the clone size are those of that table, but D and trimming were determined from the DNA. The table shows about 300,000 clones, with approximately 88% occurring only once. The CDR3 is 15 amino acids. CDR1 is LGHDT, CDR2 YNNKEL, per germline (reference sequence). Between the trimmed V and J ends, which lost 1 base and 4 bases, there was a span of 13 bases. The entry originates in a study of blood T cell repertoires in COVID-19. At the level of the study: Material from acute and convalescent COVID-19 was sourced from the United States, Italy and Spain. Nucleic acid was either cDNA or gDNA, and it came from T cells, B-cell-depleted T cells, or PBMCs.

The sequence was collected from a woman in her twenties or thirties who had recovered from COVID-19. Sequenced input: peripheral blood. The chain is built from TRBV3-1 (or the pseudogene TRBV3-2) and TRBJ1-1; D ambiguous. The CDR3 DNA reads as TGTGCCAGCAGCCAAGGTGGGTCAGAGGGCACTGAAGCTTTCTTT. It translates to CASSQGGSEGTEAFF.